This TCR beta chain was documented in a study of CD8 T cells in Susac syndrome. This clonotype was recorded once. CDR1 and CDR2 from the germline V gene are SGHTA and FQGTGA. This CDR3 contains 19 residues. The junction had 13 bases not matched to a gene; V was cut back by 2 bases and J by 4 bases. RNA totalling roughly 0.5 to 1 ug underwent reverse transcription with random hexamers. One entry per CDR3 protein results from TCRdb running MiXCR on the immunoSEQ multiplex PCR reads. The sample has about 180,000 distinct CDR3 sequences; about 94% are singletons. The genes are TRBV7-3 and TRBJ2-2; 10 nucleotides agree with TRBD2. The TCR was taken from a human donor with multiple sclerosis. The sequencing input was CD4+ T cells from PBMCs. This CDR3 reads CASSLWSAAGGRSTGELFF. The CDR3 coding sequence is TGTGCCAGCAGCTTATGGTCCGCAGCGGGGGGGCGAAGCACCGGGGAGCTGTTTTTT.